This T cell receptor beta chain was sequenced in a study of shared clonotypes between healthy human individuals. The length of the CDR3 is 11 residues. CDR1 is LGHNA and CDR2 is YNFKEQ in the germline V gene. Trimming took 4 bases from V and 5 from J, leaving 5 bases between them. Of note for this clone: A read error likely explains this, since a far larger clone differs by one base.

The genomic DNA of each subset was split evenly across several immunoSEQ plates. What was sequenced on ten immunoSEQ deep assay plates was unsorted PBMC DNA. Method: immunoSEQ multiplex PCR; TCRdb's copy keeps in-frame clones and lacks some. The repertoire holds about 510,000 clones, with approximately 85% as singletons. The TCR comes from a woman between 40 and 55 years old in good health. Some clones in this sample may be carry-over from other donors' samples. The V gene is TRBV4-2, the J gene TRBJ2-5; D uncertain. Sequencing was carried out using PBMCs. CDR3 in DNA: TGTGCCAGCAGCCGCCGGGAGACCCAGTACTTC. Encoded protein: CASSRRETQYF.